Sequencing of this T cell receptor beta chain was carried out in a study of radiotherapy plus CTLA-4 blockade in lung cancer. Repertoires were generated with immunoSEQ multiplex PCR, while TCRdb's copy carries only in-frame clones and drops some. The sample lists 95,000 to 150,000 clones; over 80% were seen once. Trimming removed 1 base at V and 1 base at J, with 7 bases between. The CDR3 runs to 14 residues. The germline CDR1 and CDR2 sequences are SGHTA and FQGNSA. Here the sequenced sample was peripheral blood, taken from a patient treated with radiotherapy plus ipilimumab. The TCR comes from a human donor with non-small cell lung cancer that progressed on radiotherapy plus ipilimumab. The rearrangement links TRBV7-2 to TRBJ1-1, with D uncertain. The CDR3 DNA reads TGTGCCAGCAGCTTAGGGCCGGGGAACACTGAAGCTTTCTTT. It yields the protein CASSLGPGNTEAFF.